These 18 T cell receptor beta chains came from one sample sequenced in a study of T cell repertoires in cytomegalovirus infection. TCRdb ran MiXCR on the reads and lists one entry per CDR3 protein. Altogether about 440,000 distinct CDR3 sequences are present, roughly 30% being singletons, with the ten largest covering roughly 13%. The source material was PBMCs. The receptor set was obtained from a human donor in good health (CMV status not recorded). Some clones in this sample may be carry-over from other donors' samples.

The J gene is TRBJ2-3, the V gene TRBV27, with a possible D match to TRBD2 (6 bases). From germline, CDR1 is MNHEY and CDR2 SMNVEV (reference sequence). CDR3 length equals 16 residues. Trimming cost V 6 bases and J 6 bases, with 22 bases left between them. The DNA of the CDR3 is TGTGCCAGCAGCCCTCCGGGACGGGGGTGCTATGATACGCAGTATTTT. This gives the protein CASSPPGRGCYDTQYF.

In this sample, this clonotype turned up a few times. The chain joins TRBV23-1 to TRBJ2-5; TRBD1 is a possible D gene (6 bases). TRBV23-1 is annotated as an ORF whose role is uncertain. The V end was cut by 4 bases, the J end by 3 bases, with 18 bases between. The CDR3 contains 16 residues. The CDR3 spells CASSPPCRDTKETQYF. The CDR3 DNA sequence: TGCGCCAGCAGTCCCCCGTGCAGGGACACCAAAGAGACCCAGTACTTC.

This clonotype has more than one count but fewer than ten. V and J are TRBV18 and TRBJ1-2; 7 bases map to TRBD1. Germline CDR1 is KGHSH and CDR2 is LQKENI. J lost 5 bases, V lost 3 bases, and 6 bases had no gene match. CDR3 length: 14 residues. CDR3 nucleotides: TGTGCCAGCTCACCGGACTACAGGGGTTATGGCTACACCTTC. Residues: CASSPDYRGYGYTF. Variable domain in full (rest from reference TRBV18 and TRBJ1-2): NAGVMQNPRHLVRRRGQEARLRCSPMKGHSHVYWYRQLPEEGLKFMVYLQKENIIDESGMPKERFSAEFPKEGPSILRIQQVVRGDSAAYFCASSPDYRGYGYTFGSGTRLTVV.

This clonotype has only a few counts. The V gene is TRBV24-1, the J gene TRBJ2-5; 8 bases agree with TRBD2. The V and J ends lost 0 bases and 5 bases, in that order; junction bases with no gene match: 7. Germline assignment: CDR1 KGHDR and CDR2 SFDVKD. CDR3 length: 16 residues. CDR3 DNA: TGTGCCACCAGTGATTTGATGGCGGGGGGTCAGGAGACCCAGTACTTC. Encoded protein: CATSDLMAGGQETQYF.

V is TRBV14 and J is TRBJ2-3; a possible D gene is TRBD1 (5 bases). CDR1 and CDR2 from the germline V gene are SGHDN and FVKESK. The CDR3 extends over 15 amino acids. V gave up 0 bases and J gave up 6 bases, with 13 bases separating them. The DNA for the CDR3 is TGTGCCAGCAGCCAAGAAGGACATGCCACGGATACGCAGTATTTT. Amino acid sequence: CASSQEGHATDTQYF.

The chain has TRBV6-2 or TRBV6-3 and TRBJ2-1, with D unresolved. The CDR3 consists of 15 residues. V was pared by 7 bases and J by 3 bases, with 16 bases between. Germline V gene sequence: CDR1 MNHEY, CDR2 SVGEGT. In DNA form, the CDR3 reads TGTGCCAGCACCTTAGGACGGATGAGCTACAATGAGCAGTTCTTC. Protein sequence: CASTLGRMSYNEQFF.

This clonotype has more than one count but fewer than ten. CDR3 coding DNA: TGTGCCAGCAGCTGGACTAGCGGGACTCTCCAAGAGACCCAGTACTTC. Protein sequence: CASSWTSGTLQETQYF. The genes are TRBV6-5 and TRBJ2-5; 12 bases match TRBD2. Per germline, CDR1 MNHEY and CDR2 SVGAGI. The CDR3 runs 16 residues. Losses at the gene ends were 6 bases for V and 1 base for J; bases not matched to a gene: 6.

The chain is built from TRBV7-2 and TRBJ1-1; the D gene is possibly TRBD1 (6 bases). This CDR3 has 15 residues. CDR1 is SGHTA and CDR2 is FQGNSA in the germline V gene. The V and J ends lost 5 bases and 1 base respectively, with 14 bases between them. DNA of the CDR3: TGTGCCAGCAGCCAATCCGGGACACAGAACACTGAAGCTTTCTTT. This codes for CASSQSGTQNTEAFF. The full variable domain, completed using reference TRBV7-2 and TRBJ1-1, is GAGVSQSPSNKVTEKGKDVELRCDPISGHTALYWYRQSLGQGLEFLIYFQGNSAPDKSGLPSDRFSAERTGGSVSTLTIQRTQQEDSAVYLCASSQSGTQNTEAFFGQGTRLTVV.

Points on this clonotype: As the CDR3 is not closed by the conserved phenylalanine or tryptophan, this likely results from a read error. This chain joins TRBV6-5 and TRBJ2-7, with 9 bases matching TRBD2. The CDR3 is 15 residues long. Germline V lookup: CDR1 MNHEY, CDR2 SVGAGI. Here the CDR3 reads CASSFKRGEMYDQYL. The CDR3 coding sequence is TGTGCCAGCAGTTTCAAGCGGGGGGAGATGTACGATCAGTACTTG.

This clonotype was counted a few times. The rearrangement links TRBV6-6 to TRBJ1-1; D ambiguous. This CDR3 comprises 13 residues. Germline CDR1 MNHNY, CDR2 SVGAGI (reference sequence). Trimming removed 0 bases at V and 4 bases at J, with 6 bases between. The CDR3 protein is CASSYSSSTEAFF. The CDR3 DNA reads TGTGCCAGCAGTTACTCAAGCTCCACTGAAGCTTTCTTT.

The rearrangement links TRBV11-2 to TRBJ1-2; 9 bases line up with TRBD1. Germline V gene sequence: CDR1 SGHAT, CDR2 FQNNGV. J lost 2 bases, V lost 4 bases, and 17 bases had no gene match. CDR3 length: 19 amino acids. The chain's CDR3 is CASSSTTDRGVRVNYGYTF. DNA for the CDR3: TGTGCCAGCAGCTCTACTACGGACAGGGGAGTACGTGTGAACTATGGCTACACCTTC.

This clonotype occurred a few times. V and J are TRBV5-5 and TRBJ1-2; D remains unclear. Germline lookup yields CDR1 SGHKS and CDR2 YYEKEE (reference sequence). This CDR3 comprises 14 residues. V shed 0 bases and J shed 4 bases, with 10 bases lying between them. This CDR3 reads CASSLEGHTYGYTF. In DNA form, the CDR3 reads TGTGCCAGCAGCTTGGAAGGGCACACCTATGGCTACACCTTC.

The chain employs TRBV4-1 and TRBJ1-1, with TRBD1 matching over 7 bases. This CDR3 is built from 15 residues. Germline CDR1 reads MGHRA; CDR2 reads YSYEKL. V trimming: 1 base; J trimming: 5 bases; junction bases outside the gene matches: 7. CDR3 DNA sequence: TGCGCCAGCAGCCAAGGGAGGGGGCTTAAAACTGAAGCTTTCTTT. Its translation: CASSQGRGLKTEAFF.

This clonotype occurred many times. This chain links TRBV11-1 with TRBJ1-1, with D unresolved. Germline CDR1 reads SGHAT; CDR2 reads FQDESV (reference sequence). V lost 2 bases, J lost 6 bases, and 10 bases lay in between. CDR3 size: 13 residues. The CDR3 bases are TGTGCCAGCAGCTTATCACTGTACGCTGAAGCTTTCTTT. Encoded protein: CASSLSLYAEAFF.

This clonotype was recorded many times. V gene TRBV7-2 combines with J gene TRBJ1-1; D possibly corresponds to TRBD1 (5 bases). V was pared by 5 bases and J by 5 bases, with 21 bases between. CDR1 and CDR2 (germline): SGHTA, FQGNSA. The CDR3 has 16 amino acids. As DNA, the CDR3 is TGTGCCAGCAGCGCGAGGGGACCCCCCGGGTTGACTGAAGCTTTCTTT. Protein product: CASSARGPPGLTEAFF.

A remark on this clonotype: This clone may be a read error of a much larger clone one base away. V usage is TRBV7-6 and J usage is TRBJ1-4, with a tentative D call TRBD1 (5 bases). The germline gives CDR1 SGHVS, CDR2 FNYEAQ. The CDR3 loop spans 16 amino acids. The CDR3 protein is CARSLGGRGSSEKLFF. The CDR3 nucleotides are TGTGCCCGCAGCTTAGGAGGGCGGGGGAGTAGTGAAAAACTGTTTTTT.

The genes are TRBV7-6 and TRBJ2-2; D tentatively reads TRBD1 or TRBD2 (5 bases each). The CDR3 has 13 amino acids. Trimming pared 3 bases from V and 4 bases from J, leaving 6 bases between. Germline V gene data show CDR1 as SGHVS and CDR2 as FNYEAQ. CDR3 coding DNA: TGTGCCAGCAGCTTCGGGGCCACCGGGGAGCTGTTTTTT. Translated: CASSFGATGELFF.

CDR3 DNA: TGCAGCGTTGGCACTGGACTAGCAAACACCGGGGAGCTGTTTTTT. Residues: CSVGTGLANTGELFF. The J gene is TRBJ2-2, the V gene TRBV29-1; 8 bases are a match to TRBD2. Germline CDR1 SQVTM, CDR2 ANQGSEA. The V and J ends lost 4 bases and 2 bases, in that order; junction bases with no gene match: 6. The CDR3 consists of 15 residues.